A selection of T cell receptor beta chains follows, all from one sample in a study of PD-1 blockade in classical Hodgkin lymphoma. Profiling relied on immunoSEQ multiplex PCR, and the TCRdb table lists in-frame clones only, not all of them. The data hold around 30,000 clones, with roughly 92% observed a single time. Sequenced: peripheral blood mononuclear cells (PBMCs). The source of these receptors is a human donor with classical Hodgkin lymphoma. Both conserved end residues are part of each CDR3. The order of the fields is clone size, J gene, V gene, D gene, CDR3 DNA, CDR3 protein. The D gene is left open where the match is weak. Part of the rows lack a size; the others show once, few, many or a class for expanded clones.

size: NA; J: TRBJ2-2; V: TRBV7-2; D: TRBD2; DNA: TGTGCCAGCAGCTTTCTAGCGGGAGGACCGAACACCGGGGAGCTGTTTTTT; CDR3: CASSFLAGGPNTGELFF
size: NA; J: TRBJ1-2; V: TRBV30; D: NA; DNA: TGTGCCTGGTCTAACTTCCCAGGGCGCTGGGGCTACACCTTC; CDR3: CAWSNFPGRWGYTF
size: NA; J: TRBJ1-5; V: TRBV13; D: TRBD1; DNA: TGTGCCAGCAGCCACGGACAGGGATGGGATCAGCCCCAGCATTTT; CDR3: CASSHGQGWDQPQHF
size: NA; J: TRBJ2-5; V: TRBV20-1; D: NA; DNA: TGCAGCCCCGGGGAGACCCAGTACTTC; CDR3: CSPGETQYF
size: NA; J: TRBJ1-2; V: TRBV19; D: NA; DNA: TGTGCCAGTAGTATTGGGGAGACAAGGGGCTATGGCTACACCTTC; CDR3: CASSIGETRGYGYTF
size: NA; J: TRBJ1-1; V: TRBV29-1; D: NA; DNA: TGCAGCGTTGGGGGCATGAACACTGAAGCTTTCTTT; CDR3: CSVGGMNTEAFF
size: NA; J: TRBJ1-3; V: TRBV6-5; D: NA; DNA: TGTGCCAGCAGTTACGCGGGGTCTGGAAACACCATATATTTT; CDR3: CASSYAGSGNTIYF
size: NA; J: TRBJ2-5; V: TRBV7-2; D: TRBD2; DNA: TGTGCCAGCAGCTCTCAGACTAGCGTCCAAGAGACCCAGTACTTC; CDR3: CASSSQTSVQETQYF
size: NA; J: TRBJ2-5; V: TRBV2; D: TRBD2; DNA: TGTGCCAGCAGTGTGGATCTAGCGGAGGCCCAGTACTTC; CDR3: CASSVDLAEAQYF
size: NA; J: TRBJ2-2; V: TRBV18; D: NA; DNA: TGTGCCAGCTCCCCTTTCCCACCTGACGCCGGGGAGCTGTTTTTT; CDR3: CASSPFPPDAGELFF
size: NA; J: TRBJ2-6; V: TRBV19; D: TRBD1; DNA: TGTGCCAGTAGTGTAGGACAGGGATCCCCTGGGGCCAACGTCCTGACTTTC; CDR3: CASSVGQGSPGANVLTF
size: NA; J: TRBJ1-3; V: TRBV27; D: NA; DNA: TGTGCCAGCAGTTTATCCCCATTCTCTGGAAACACCATATATTTT; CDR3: CASSLSPFSGNTIYF
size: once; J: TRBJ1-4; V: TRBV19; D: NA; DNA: TGTGCCAGTAGTGACAGATTCGATGAAAAACTGTTTTTT; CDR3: CASSDRFDEKLFF
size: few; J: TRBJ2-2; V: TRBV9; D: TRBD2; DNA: TGTGCCAGCAGCGCGGGGACTAGCGGTGGGACCGGGGAGCTGTTTTTT; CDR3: CASSAGTSGGTGELFF
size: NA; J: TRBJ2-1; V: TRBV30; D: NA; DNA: TGTGCCTGGAGGCGAAATGAGCAGTTCTTC; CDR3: CAWRRNEQFF
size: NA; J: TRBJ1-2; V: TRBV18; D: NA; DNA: TGTGCCAGCTCACAAAGCGACAGCTATGGCTACACCTTC; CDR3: CASSQSDSYGYTF
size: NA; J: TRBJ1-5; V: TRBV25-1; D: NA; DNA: TGTGCCAGCAGTCCGTCGAGGGGGATCAATCAGCCCCAGCATTTT; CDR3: CASSPSRGINQPQHF
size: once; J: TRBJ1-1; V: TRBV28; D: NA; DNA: TGTGCCAGCAGTACCGGGGACAAGATGAACACTGAAGCTTTCTTT; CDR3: CASSTGDKMNTEAFF
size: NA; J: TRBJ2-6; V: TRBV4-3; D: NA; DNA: TGCGCCAGCAGCCAAGATCGCCGGCGGCCGTCCGGTGGGGCCAACGTCCTGACTTTC; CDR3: CASSQDRRRPSGGANVLTF
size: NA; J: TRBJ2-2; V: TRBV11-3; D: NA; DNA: TGTGCCAGCAGCTTAGATCCCAGCAGGGCCTACACCGGGGAGCTGTTTTTT; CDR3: CASSLDPSRAYTGELFF
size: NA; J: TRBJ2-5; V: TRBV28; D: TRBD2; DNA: TGTGCCAGCAGTTTACGCGGGAGGGCCTGGGAGACCCAGTACTTC; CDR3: CASSLRGRAWETQYF
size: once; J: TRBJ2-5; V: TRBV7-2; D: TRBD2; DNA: TGTGCCAGCAGCGTACTAGCGGGAGGGAGAGGCCAAGAGACCCAGTACTTC; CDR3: CASSVLAGGRGQETQYF
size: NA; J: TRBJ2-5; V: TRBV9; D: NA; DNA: TGTGCCAGCAGCCCCTTAGGGGGACAGACCCAGTACTTC; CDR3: CASSPLGGQTQYF
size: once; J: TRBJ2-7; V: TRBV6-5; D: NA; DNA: TGTGCCAGCAGTTACGGGGGCTCTCAGGGAGAGCAGTACTTC; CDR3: CASSYGGSQGEQYF
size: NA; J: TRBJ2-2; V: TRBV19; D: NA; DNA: TGTGCCACCTCCGATCTGTTCGGGGAGCTGTTTTTT; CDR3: CATSDLFGELFF
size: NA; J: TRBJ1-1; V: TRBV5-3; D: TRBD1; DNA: TGTGCCAGAAGCTTAACACAGGGGGCTACTTACACTGAAGCTTTCTTT; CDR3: CARSLTQGATYTEAFF
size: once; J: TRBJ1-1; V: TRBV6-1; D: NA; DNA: TGTGCCAGCAGTGATTTAAGGGGGACTGAAGCTTTCTTT; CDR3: CASSDLRGTEAFF
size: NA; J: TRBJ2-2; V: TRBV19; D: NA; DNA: TGTGCCAGTAGGTGGGCGGCAGCCGACACCGGGGAGCTGTTTTTT; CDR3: CASRWAAADTGELFF
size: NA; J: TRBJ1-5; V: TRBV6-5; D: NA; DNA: TGTGCCAGCAGTTACTCGAAGGATCAGCCCCAGCATTTT; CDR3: CASSYSKDQPQHF
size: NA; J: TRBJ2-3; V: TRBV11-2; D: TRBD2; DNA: TGTGCCAGCAGCTCGACTAGCGGGAGGGTAGATACGCAGTATTTT; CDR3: CASSSTSGRVDTQYF
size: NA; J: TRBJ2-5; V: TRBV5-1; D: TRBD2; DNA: TGCGCCAGCAGCTTGGGGAGCGGGAGTCAAGAGACCCAGTACTTC; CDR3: CASSLGSGSQETQYF
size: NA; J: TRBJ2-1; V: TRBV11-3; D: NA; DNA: TGTGCCAGCAGCTTAGGGGCAGGAGCCTTTTATGAGCAGTTCTTC; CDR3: CASSLGAGAFYEQFF
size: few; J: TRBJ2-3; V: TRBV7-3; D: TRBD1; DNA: TGTGCCAGCAGCTCACAGGGGTCCTTACCCACAGATACGCAGTATTTT; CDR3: CASSSQGSLPTDTQYF
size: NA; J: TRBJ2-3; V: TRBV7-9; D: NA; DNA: TGTGCCAGCAGCTTAGGCCAGGGAGGTACAGATACGCAGTATTTT; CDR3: CASSLGQGGTDTQYF
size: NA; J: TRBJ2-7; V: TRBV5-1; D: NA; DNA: TGCGCCAGCAGCTTGGAAGGGTCAGGGAAGATCGACGAGCAGTACTTC; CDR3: CASSLEGSGKIDEQYF
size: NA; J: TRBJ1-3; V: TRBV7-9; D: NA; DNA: TGTGCCAGCAGCTTATTCGCCTCTTACTCTGGAAACACCATATATTTT; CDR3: CASSLFASYSGNTIYF
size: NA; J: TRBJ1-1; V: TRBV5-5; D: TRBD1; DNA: TGTGCCAGCAGCGTAAGACAGGGGTGGACTGAAGCTTTCTTT; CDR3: CASSVRQGWTEAFF
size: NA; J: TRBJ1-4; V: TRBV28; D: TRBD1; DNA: TGTGCCAGCAACCCGGGACAGGGGGCTGAAAAACTGTTTTTT; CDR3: CASNPGQGAEKLFF
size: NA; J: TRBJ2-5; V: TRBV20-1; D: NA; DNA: TGCAGTGCACCAACCCAAGAGACCCAGTACTTC; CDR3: CSAPTQETQYF
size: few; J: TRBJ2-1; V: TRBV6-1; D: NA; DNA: TGTGCCAGCAAATCTAGCAACTCCTACAATGAGCAGTTCTTC; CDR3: CASKSSNSYNEQFF
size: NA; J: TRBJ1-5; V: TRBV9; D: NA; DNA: TGTGCCAGTAGTAATAGCAATCAGCCCCAGCATTTT; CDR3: CASSNSNQPQHF
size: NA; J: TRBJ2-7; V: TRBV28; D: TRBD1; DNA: TGTGCCAGCAGTTTACCGGCAGGGGGCTTGTACGAGCAGTACTTC; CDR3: CASSLPAGGLYEQYF
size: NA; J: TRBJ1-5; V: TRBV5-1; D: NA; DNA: TGCGCCAGCAGCTTGGATGGCAATCAGCCCCAGCATTTT; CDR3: CASSLDGNQPQHF
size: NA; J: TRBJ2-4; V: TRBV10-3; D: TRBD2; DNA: TGTGCCATCAGTGACCCCGGACTAGCGGGAGTGGTCAAAAACATTCAGTACTTC; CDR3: CAISDPGLAGVVKNIQYF
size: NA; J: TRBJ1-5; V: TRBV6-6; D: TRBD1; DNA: TGTGCCAGCAGTCCCGACAGGGGGGCCAATCAGCCCCAGCATTTT; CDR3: CASSPDRGANQPQHF
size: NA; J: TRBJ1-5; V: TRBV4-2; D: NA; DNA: TGTGCCAGCAGCCAAGGTGAGGGGCAGCCCCAGCATTTT; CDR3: CASSQGEGQPQHF